Listed here is a single TCR beta chain. Primers for the PCR totalled 60 Vbeta and 13 Jbeta. Original methodology: Later, tens of millions of unique TCR beta chains were counted in an analysis, and about 12 million of them were shared. Produced via immunoSEQ multiplex PCR; TCRdb's table is partial and in-frame only. Clonal size and the V and J genes are those of that table, whereas D and trimming came from the DNA. The listing contains 55,000 to 85,000 clones. This CDR3 has 14 amino acids. The sample comes from a study of cytomegalovirus exposure and HLA in healthy donors. Overall study: There were around 100 million unique TCR beta sequences, drawn from approximately 190 million T cells, in an earlier analysis.

Sequenced material: PBMCs. The sequence came from a female donor in good health and CMV-seropositive. V usage is TRBV21-1 and J usage is TRBJ2-7; TRBD1 was called by the table and not checked on the DNA. TRBV21-1 is an annotated pseudogene. This chain's CDR3 is CASRRTGPNYEQYF. CDR3 nucleotides: TGTGCCAGCAGAAGGACAGGACCAAACTACGAGCAGTACTTC.